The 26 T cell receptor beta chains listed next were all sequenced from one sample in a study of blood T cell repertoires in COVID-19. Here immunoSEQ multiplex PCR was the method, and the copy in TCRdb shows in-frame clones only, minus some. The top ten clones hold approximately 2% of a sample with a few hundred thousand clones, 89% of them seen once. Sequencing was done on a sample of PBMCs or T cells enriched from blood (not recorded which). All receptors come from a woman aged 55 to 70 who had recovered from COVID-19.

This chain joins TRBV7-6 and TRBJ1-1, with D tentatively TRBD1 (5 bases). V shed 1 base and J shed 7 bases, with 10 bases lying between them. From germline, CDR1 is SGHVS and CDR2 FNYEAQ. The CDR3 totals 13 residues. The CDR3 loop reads CASSLEGSSEAFF. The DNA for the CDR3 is TGTGCCAGCAGCTTAGAGGGGTCAAGTGAAGCTTTCTTT.

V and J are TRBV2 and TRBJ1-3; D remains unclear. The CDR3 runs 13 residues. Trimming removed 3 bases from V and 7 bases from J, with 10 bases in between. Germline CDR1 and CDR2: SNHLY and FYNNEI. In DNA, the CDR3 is TGTGCCAGCAGTGATGCCGGGAGGAACACCATATATTTT. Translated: CASSDAGRNTIYF.

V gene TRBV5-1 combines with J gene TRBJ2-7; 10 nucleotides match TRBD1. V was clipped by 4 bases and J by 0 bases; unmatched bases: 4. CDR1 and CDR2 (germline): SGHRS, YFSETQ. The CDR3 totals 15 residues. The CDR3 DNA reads TGCGCCAGCAGCAACCGGGACAGGGGCTCCTACGAGCAGTACTTC. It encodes CASSNRDRGSYEQYF.

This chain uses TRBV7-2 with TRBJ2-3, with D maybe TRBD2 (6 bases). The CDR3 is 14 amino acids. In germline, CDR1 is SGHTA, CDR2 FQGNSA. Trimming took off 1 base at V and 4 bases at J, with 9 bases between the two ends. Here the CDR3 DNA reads TGTGCCAGCAGCTTAGGACTAGAATCAGATACGCAGTATTTT. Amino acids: CASSLGLESDTQYF. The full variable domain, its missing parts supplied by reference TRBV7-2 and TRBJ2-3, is GAGVSQSPSNKVTEKGKDVELRCDPISGHTALYWYRQSLGQGLEFLIYFQGNSAPDKSGLPSDRFSAERTGGSVSTLTIQRTQQEDSAVYLCASSLGLESDTQYFGPGTRLTVL.

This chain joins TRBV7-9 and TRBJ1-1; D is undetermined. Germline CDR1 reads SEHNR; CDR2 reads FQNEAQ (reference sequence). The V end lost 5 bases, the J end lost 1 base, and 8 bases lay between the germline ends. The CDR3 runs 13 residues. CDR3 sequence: CASSGYGNTEAFF. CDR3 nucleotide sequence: TGTGCCAGCAGCGGTTACGGGAACACTGAAGCTTTCTTT.

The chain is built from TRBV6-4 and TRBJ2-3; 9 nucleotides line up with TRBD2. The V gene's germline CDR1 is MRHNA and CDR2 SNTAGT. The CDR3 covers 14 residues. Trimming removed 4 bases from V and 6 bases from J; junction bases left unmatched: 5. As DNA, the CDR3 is TGTGCCAGCAGTGCGGCGGGGGGGCTCGATACGCAGTATTTT. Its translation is CASSAAGGLDTQYF.

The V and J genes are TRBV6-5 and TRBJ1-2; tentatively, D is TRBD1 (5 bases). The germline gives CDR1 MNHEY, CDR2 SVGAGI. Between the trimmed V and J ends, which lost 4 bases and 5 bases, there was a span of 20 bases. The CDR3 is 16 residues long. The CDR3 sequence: CASSCLGGDGIYGYTF. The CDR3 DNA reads TGTGCCAGCAGTTGCCTTGGAGGGGACGGGATATATGGCTACACCTTC.

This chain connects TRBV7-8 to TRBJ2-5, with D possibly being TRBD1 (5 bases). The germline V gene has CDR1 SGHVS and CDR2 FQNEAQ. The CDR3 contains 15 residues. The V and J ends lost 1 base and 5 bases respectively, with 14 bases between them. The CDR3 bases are TGTGCCAGCAGCTTAGTTCTAGACAGTAGGGAGACCCAGTACTTC. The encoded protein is CASSLVLDSRETQYF.

This CDR3 is CASNTRTGGGGYTF. The CDR3 DNA follows: TGTGCCAGCAATACCAGAACAGGGGGTGGAGGCTACACCTTC. This sequence joins TRBV28 and TRBJ1-2, with 8 nucleotides matching TRBD1. Germline loops: CDR1 MDHEN, CDR2 SYDVKM. The V segment lost 7 bases and the J segment 8 bases; nucleotides outside the gene matches: 12. There are 14 residues in the CDR3.

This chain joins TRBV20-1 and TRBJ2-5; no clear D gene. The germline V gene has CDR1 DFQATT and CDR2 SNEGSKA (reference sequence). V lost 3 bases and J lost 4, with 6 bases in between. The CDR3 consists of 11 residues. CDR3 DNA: TGCAGTGCTAGTCCCGGAGAGACCCAGTACTTC. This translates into CSASPGETQYF.

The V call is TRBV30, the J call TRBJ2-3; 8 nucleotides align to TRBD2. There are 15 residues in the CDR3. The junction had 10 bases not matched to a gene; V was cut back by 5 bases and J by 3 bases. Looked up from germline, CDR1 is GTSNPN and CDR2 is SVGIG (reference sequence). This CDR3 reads CAWDLRGALTDTQYF. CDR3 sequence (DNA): TGTGCCTGGGATTTGCGGGGGGCTTTAACAGATACGCAGTATTTT.

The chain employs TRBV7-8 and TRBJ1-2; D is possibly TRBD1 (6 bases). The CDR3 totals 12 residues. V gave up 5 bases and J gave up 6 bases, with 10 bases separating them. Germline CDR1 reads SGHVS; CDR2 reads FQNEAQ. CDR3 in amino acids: CASSRRQDGYTF. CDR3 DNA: TGTGCCAGCAGCCGACGACAGGATGGCTACACCTTC.

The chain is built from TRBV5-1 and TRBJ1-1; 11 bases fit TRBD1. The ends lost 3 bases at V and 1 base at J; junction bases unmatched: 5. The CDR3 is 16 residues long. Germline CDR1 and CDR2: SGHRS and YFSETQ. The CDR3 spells CASSSGQGAGNTEAFF. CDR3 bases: TGCGCCAGCAGCTCCGGACAGGGGGCGGGGAACACTGAAGCTTTCTTT.

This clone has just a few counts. The CDR3 sequence is CASSYSHGYTF. CDR3 bases: TGTGCCAGCAGCTACTCTCATGGCTACACCTTC. The chain is built from TRBV12-3 or TRBV12-4 and TRBJ1-2, with D unresolved. V dropped 6 bases and J dropped 6 bases, with 8 bases sitting between them. The CDR3 loop spans 11 amino acids.

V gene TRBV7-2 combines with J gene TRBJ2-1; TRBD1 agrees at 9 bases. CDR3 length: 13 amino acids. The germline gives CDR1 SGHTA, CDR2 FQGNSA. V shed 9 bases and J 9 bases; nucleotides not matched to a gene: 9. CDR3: CASGTGPGGEQFF. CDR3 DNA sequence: TGTGCCAGTGGGACAGGGCCGGGGGGTGAGCAGTTCTTC.

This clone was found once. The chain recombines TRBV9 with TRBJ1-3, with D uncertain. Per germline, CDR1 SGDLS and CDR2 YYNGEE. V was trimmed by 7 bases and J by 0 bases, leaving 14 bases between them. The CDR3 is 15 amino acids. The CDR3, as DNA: TGTGCCAGCTCCCTTGGCGGGATCTCTGGAAACACCATATATTTT. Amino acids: CASSLGGISGNTIYF.

Here the CDR3 DNA reads TGTGCCATCAGTGAGTCCGAGGTGAATGAGCAGTTCTTC. Protein product: CAISESEVNEQFF. The chain combines TRBV10-3 with TRBJ2-1; D uncertain. Germline CDR1 ENHRY, CDR2 SYGVKD. The CDR3 covers 13 residues. V lost 0 bases, J lost 7 bases, and 7 bases lay in between.

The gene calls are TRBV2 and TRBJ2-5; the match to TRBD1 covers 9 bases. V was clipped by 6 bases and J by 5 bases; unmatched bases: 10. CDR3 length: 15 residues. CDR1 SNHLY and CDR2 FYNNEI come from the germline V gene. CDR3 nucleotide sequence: TGTGCCAGCAGCCTTCTACAGGGGGCCCGGGAGACCCAGTACTTC. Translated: CASSLLQGARETQYF.

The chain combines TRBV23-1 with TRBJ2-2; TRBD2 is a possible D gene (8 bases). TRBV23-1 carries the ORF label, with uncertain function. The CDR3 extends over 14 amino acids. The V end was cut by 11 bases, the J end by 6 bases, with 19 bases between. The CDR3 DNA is TGCGCCGGGGCCGGGAGGGGGCGGGCCGGGGAGCTGTTTTTT. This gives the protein CAGAGRGRAGELFF.

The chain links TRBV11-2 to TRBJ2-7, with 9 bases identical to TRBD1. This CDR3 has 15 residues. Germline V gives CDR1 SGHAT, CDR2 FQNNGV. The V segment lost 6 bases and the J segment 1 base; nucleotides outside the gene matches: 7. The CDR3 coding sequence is TGTGCCAGCAGGCGACCGGGACAGGGATCCTACGAGCAGTACTTC. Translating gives CASRRPGQGSYEQYF.

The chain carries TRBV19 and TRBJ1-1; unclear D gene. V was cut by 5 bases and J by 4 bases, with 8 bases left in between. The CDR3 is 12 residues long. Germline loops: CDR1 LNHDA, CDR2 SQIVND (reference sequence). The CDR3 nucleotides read TGTGCCAGTAGTCTGACGGGCACTGAAGCTTTCTTT. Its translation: CASSLTGTEAFF.

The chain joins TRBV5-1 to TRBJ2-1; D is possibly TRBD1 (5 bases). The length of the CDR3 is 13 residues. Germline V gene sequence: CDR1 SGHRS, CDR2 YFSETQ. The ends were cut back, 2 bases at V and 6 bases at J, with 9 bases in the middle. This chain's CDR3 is CASSFGRGNEQFF. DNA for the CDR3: TGCGCCAGCAGCTTTGGTAGGGGCAATGAGCAGTTCTTC.

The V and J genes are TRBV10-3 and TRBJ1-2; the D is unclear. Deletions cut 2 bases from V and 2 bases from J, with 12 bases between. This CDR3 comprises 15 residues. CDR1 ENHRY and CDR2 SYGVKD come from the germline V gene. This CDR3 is CAISEREGGNYGYTF. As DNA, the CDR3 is TGTGCCATCAGTGAGCGCGAGGGAGGGAACTATGGCTACACCTTC.

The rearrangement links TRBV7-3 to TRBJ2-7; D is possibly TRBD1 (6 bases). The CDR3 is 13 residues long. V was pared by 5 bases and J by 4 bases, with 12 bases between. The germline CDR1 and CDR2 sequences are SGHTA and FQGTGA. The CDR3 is CASSPHRDYEQYF. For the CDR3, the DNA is TGTGCCAGCAGCCCACACAGGGATTACGAGCAGTACTTC. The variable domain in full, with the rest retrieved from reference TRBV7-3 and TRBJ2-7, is GAGVSQTPSNKVTEKGKYVELRCDPISGHTALYWYRQSLGQGPEFLIYFQGTGAADDSGLPNDRFFAVRPEGSVSTLKIQRTERGDSAVYLCASSPHRDYEQYFGPGTRLTVT.

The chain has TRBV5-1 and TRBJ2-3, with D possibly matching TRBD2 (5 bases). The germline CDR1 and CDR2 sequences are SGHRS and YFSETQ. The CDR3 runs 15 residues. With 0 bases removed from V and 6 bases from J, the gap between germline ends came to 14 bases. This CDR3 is CASSLGSDGGDTQYF. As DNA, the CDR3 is TGCGCCAGCAGCTTGGGGTCAGATGGCGGGGATACGCAGTATTTT.

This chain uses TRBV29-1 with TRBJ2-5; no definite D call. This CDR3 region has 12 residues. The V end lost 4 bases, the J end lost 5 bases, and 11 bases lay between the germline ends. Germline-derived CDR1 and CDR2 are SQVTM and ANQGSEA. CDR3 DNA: TGCAGCGTTGTATTCTTCGAGGAGACCCAGTACTTC. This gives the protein CSVVFFEETQYF.